This T cell receptor (beta chain) derives from a study of blood T cell repertoires in COVID-19. As for the study in general: The United States, Italy and Spain supplied acute and convalescent COVID-19 samples.

Original methodology: Reference gene primers were amplified, and this amplification served to estimate nucleated cell counts. Clones were read by immunoSEQ multiplex PCR, and TCRdb kept only the in-frame ones, dropping some. Clone size and the V and J calls come from that table; the DNA yielded D and trimming. Of 70,000 to 90,000 clones in the sample, 85% to 90% were seen once. V was cut by 1 base and J by 2 bases, with 11 bases left in between. The CDR3 loop spans 16 amino acids. CDR1 and CDR2 from the germline V gene are LGHDT and YNNKEL (reference sequence). Sequenced sample: peripheral blood. This receptor was obtained from a man between 60 and 75 years old with acute or convalescent COVID-19. This sequence joins TRBV3-1 (or the pseudogene TRBV3-2) and TRBJ2-2; TRBD1 might be the D (6 bases). Here the CDR3 DNA reads TGTGCCAGCAGCCAAGCTGGGGGCTTCAACACCGGGGAGCTGTTTTTT. Amino acids: CASSQAGGFNTGELFF.